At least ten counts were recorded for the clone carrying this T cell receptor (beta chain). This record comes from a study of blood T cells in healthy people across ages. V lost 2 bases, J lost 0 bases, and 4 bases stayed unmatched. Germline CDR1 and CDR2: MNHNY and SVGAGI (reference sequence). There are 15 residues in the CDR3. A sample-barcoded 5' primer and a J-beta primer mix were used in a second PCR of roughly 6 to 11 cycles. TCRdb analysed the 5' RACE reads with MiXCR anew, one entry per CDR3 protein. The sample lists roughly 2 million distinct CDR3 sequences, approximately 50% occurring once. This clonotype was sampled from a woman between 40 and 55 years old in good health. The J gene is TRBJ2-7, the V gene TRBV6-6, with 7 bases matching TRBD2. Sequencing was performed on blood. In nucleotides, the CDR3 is TGTGCCAGCAGTTACGCCGGGAGGAGCTCCTACGAGCAGTACTTC. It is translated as CASSYAGRSSYEQYF.